This T cell receptor beta chain was identified in a study of shared clonotypes between healthy human individuals. V was pared by 7 bases and J by 2 bases, with 14 bases between. CDR1 and CDR2 from the germline V gene are MNHEY and SMNVEV (reference sequence). This CDR3 spans 15 amino acids. As defined, naive CD8 cells were CD45RO-negative and positively selected for CCR7, with terminally differentiated effector memory CD45RA+ cells excluded. TCRdb's table, derived via immunoSEQ multiplex PCR, lists solely in-frame clones and lacks some. The sample includes under 1 million clones, 92% of them seen just once.

The chain combines TRBV27 with TRBJ1-4; a possible D gene is TRBD1 (6 bases). The sample was naive CD8+ T cells sorted from blood. The sequence came from a man between 25 and 39 years old in good health. The CDR3 spells CASKKGEATNEKLFF. DNA of the CDR3: TGTGCCAGCAAGAAGGGGGAGGCGACTAATGAAAAACTGTTTTTT.